The present entry profiles one T cell receptor beta chain with its context. The data are from a study of blood T cell repertoires in COVID-19. Overall study context: T cells, B-cell-depleted T cells, or PBMCs provided the cDNA or gDNA that served as material.

J lost 5 bases, V lost 7 bases, and 8 bases had no gene match. This CDR3 region has 15 residues. The germline CDR1 and CDR2 sequences are LGHDT and YNNKEL (reference sequence). Seattle patient enrollment occurred during active infection, with longitudinal follow-up thereafter. Using immunoSEQ multiplex PCR, the repertoire was profiled, and TCRdb retains in-frame clones only, with some absent. The profile shows tens of thousands of clones, more than 80% of them singletons. The source is a man in his forties or fifties with COVID-19, enrolled during active disease. The chain links TRBV3-1 (or the pseudogene TRBV3-2) to TRBJ2-5, with TRBD2 matching over 12 bases. The sample comprised peripheral blood. The CDR3 here is CASISTSGGYETQYF. CDR3 nucleotides: TGTGCCAGCATCTCCACTAGCGGGGGGTATGAGACCCAGTACTTC.